The clone carrying this T cell receptor (beta chain) was detected ten times or more. Its antigen remains unidentified. Coverage ceases 3 residues before the CDR3 finishes, and the germline J gene fills in the end. CDR1 is DFQATT, CDR2 SNEGSKA, per germline (reference sequence). The CDR3 consists of 15 residues. Trimming left V 3 bases short and J 1 base short, with 14 bases between. This sample was included in a study of T cell clonality in common variable immunodeficiency. The study, taken as a whole, reports: CVID subjects shared fewer TCRbeta clones than healthy controls did. Links between repertoire features and CVID complications were heterogeneity-limited. CVID subjects showed higher TCRbeta clonality than healthy controls.

Most patients and controls had Caucasian heritage. Clones were sequenced by immunoSEQ multiplex PCR, and TCRdb holds only the in-frame ones, with some missing. The profile covers about 39,000 clones, none occurring a single time. The receptor was isolated from a person aged 18 to 75 in good health. Sequences were obtained from peripheral blood mononuclear cells. The V gene is TRBV20-1, the J gene TRBJ2-3; TRBD1 might be the D (6 bases). The part of the CDR3 DNA that was read is TGCAGTGCTAGGAACAACAGGGCGGGCACAGATACG. This gives the protein CSARNNRAGTDT. The complete CDR3 protein is CSARNNRAGTDTQYF.